This T cell receptor beta chain appears in the sequencing data of a study of blood T cell repertoires in COVID-19. All enrollees were about 18 to 100 years old and from some 24 US areas. Participants' reported clinical history set cohort assignment. This CDR3 has 13 amino acids. V lost 7 bases and J lost 9; bases outside the gene matches: 6. CDR1 is GTSNPN and CDR2 is SVGIG in the germline V gene (reference sequence). The data were produced by immunoSEQ multiplex PCR, yet TCRdb's version contains in-frame clones alone and is incomplete. The profile shows 400,000 or so clones, approximately 86% of them singletons.

This sequence originates from a middle-aged woman with acute COVID-19. The sample comprised PBMCs or T cells enriched from blood (not recorded which). V usage is TRBV30 and J usage is TRBJ1-6, with 10 bases identical to TRBD1. CDR3 in amino acids: CASSDRGLSPLHF. CDR3 nucleotide sequence: TGTGCCTCCTCAGACAGGGGGCTTTCACCCCTCCACTTT.